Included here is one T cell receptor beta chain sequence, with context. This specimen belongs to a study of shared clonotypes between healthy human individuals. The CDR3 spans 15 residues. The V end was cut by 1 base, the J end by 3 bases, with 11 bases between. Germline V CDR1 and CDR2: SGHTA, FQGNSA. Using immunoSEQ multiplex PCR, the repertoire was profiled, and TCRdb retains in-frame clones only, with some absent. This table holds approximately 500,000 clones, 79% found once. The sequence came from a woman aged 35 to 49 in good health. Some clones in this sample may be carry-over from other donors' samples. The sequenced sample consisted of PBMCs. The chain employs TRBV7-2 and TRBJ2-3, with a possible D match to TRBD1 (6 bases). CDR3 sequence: CASSLGGQLTDTQYF. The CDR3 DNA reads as TGTGCCAGCAGCTTAGGCGGACAGTTGACAGATACGCAGTATTTT.